This TCR beta chain was sequenced for a study of cytomegalovirus exposure and HLA in healthy donors. The study, taken as a whole, reports: Later analysis suggested links between common viral pathogens and several top significant clusters.

To note about this clone: Its antigen is undetermined.

Germline lookup yields CDR1 DFQATT and CDR2 SNEGSKA (reference sequence). The V and J ends lost 2 bases and 4 bases respectively, with 3 bases between them. This CDR3 contains 10 residues. Use of 60 Vbeta and 13 Jbeta primers characterized the PCR. Produced via immunoSEQ multiplex PCR; TCRdb's table is partial and in-frame only. The sample lists about 100,000 clones, about 80% occurring once. Material: PBMCs. The source is a young man in good health and CMV-seronegative. The genes are TRBV20-1 and TRBJ2-7, with D uncertain. The CDR3 DNA sequence: TGCAGTGCTAGACAGTACGAGCAGTACTTC. This gives the protein CSARQYEQYF.